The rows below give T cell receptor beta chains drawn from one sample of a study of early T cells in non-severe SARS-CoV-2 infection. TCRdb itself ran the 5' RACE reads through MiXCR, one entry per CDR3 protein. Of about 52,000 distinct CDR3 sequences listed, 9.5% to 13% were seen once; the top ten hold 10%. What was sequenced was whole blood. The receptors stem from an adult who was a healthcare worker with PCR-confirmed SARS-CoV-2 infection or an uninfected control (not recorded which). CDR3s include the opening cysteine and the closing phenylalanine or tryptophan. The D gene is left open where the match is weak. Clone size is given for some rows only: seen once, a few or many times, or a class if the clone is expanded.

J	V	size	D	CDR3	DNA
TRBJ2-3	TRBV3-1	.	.	CASSLSSDTQYF	TGTGCCAGCAGCCTTTCCTCAGATACGCAGTATTTT
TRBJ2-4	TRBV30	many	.	CAWSPGGIQYF	TGTGCCTGGAGTCCTGGGGGCATTCAGTACTTC
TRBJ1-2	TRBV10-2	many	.	CASSATEGGYTF	TGCGCCAGCAGTGCCACTGAGGGTGGCTACACCTTC
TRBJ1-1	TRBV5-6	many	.	CASSFKGHQNTEAFF	TGTGCCAGCAGCTTTAAGGGACACCAGAACACTGAAGCTTTCTTT
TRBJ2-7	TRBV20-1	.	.	CSARGAEDQTYEQYF	TGCAGTGCGAGGGGGGCCGAGGACCAGACCTACGAGCAGTACTTC
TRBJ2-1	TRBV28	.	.	CASLAPNEYEQFF	TGTGCCAGCTTAGCACCAAATGAATACGAACAGTTCTTC
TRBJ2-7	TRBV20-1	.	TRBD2	CSARETGGFYEQYF	TGCAGTGCTAGAGAAACGGGGGGATTCTACGAGCAGTACTTC
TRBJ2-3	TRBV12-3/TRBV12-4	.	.	CASSFGVGTQYF	TGTGCCAGCAGTTTTGGGGTAGGGACGCAGTATTTT
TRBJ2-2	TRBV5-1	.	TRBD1	CASTKGPRPGGNTGELFF	TGCGCCAGCACCAAGGGGCCCCGGCCAGGGGGCAACACCGGGGAGCTGTTTTTT
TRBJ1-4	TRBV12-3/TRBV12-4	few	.	CASRARAATNEKLFF	TGTGCCAGCCGCGCCAGGGCAGCAACTAATGAAAAACTGTTTTTT
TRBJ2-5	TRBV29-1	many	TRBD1	CSVEDLEGARETQYF	TGCAGCGTTGAAGATCTTGAGGGGGCGCGGGAGACCCAGTACTTC
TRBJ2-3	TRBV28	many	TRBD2	CATREVGTDTQYF	TGTGCCACCCGGGAGGTGGGCACAGATACGCAGTATTTT
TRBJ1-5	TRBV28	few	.	CASSGQGESQHF	TGTGCCAGCAGTGGGCAGGGTGAGTCCCAGCATTTT
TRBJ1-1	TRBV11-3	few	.	CASSLDRTYTEAFF	TGTGCCAGCAGCTTAGACCGAACTTACACTGAAGCTTTCTTT
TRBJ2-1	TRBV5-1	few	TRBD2	CASSRRDSGGEQFF	TGCGCCAGCAGCCGCCGGGACAGCGGGGGGGAGCAGTTCTTC
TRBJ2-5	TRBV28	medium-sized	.	CASSSPETQQAVTQYF	TGTGCCAGCAGTTCACCGGAAACACAACAAGCGGTGACCCAGTACTTC
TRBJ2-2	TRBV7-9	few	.	CASRYLEIGELFF	TGTGCCAGCAGATATCTGGAAATCGGGGAGCTGTTTTTT
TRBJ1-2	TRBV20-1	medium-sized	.	CSASLGDGYGYTF	TGCAGTGCTAGTCTGGGGGACGGCTATGGCTACACCTTC
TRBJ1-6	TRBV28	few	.	CASIDSLNSPLHF	TGTGCCAGCATCGACAGTCTTAATTCACCCCTCCACTTT
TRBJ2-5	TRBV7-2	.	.	CASSPRLRGGQETQYF	TGTGCCAGCAGCCCACGCTTGAGGGGGGGCCAAGAGACCCAGTACTTC
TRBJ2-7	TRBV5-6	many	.	CASSLPDRYEQYF	TGTGCCAGCAGCTTGCCGGATAGGTACGAGCAGTACTTC
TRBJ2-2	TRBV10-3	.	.	CAIRAGGRSNTGELFF	TGTGCCATCAGAGCCGGGGGGCGCTCAAACACCGGGGAGCTGTTTTTT
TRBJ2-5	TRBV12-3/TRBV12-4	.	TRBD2	CASSSTSGALRETQYF	TGTGCCAGCAGTTCCACTAGCGGGGCCCTGCGGGAGACCCAGTACTTC
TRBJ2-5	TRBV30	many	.	CAWSVRGTLQETQYF	TGTGCCTGGAGTGTAAGGGGAACGCTTCAAGAGACCCAGTACTTC
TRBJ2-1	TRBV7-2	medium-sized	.	CASSLGFGDEQFF	TGTGCCAGCAGCTTAGGATTTGGGGATGAGCAGTTCTTC
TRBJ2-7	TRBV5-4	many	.	CASSDTGEEQYF	TGTGCCAGCAGCGACACAGGAGAAGAGCAGTACTTC
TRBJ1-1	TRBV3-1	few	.	CASTRGKTEAFF	TGTGCCAGCACCCGGGGGAAGACTGAAGCTTTCTTT
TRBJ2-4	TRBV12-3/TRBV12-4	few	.	CASSPRDRAKNIQYF	TGTGCCAGCAGTCCGCGGGACAGAGCCAAAAACATTCAGTACTTC
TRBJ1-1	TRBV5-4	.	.	CASRSVMGANTEAFF	TGTGCCAGCAGATCGGTCATGGGGGCGAACACTGAAGCTTTCTTT
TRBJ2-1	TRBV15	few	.	CATSRDSPGEQFF	TGTGCCACCAGCAGAGATTCCCCTGGTGAGCAGTTCTTC
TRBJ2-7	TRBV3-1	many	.	CASSQPPEVEQYF	TGTGCCAGCAGCCAACCCCCGGAGGTGGAGCAGTACTTC
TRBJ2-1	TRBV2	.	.	CASTTYNEQFF	TGTGCCAGCACCACCTACAATGAGCAGTTCTTC
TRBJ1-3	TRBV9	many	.	CASSRRSGNTIYF	TGTGCCAGCAGCCGACGGTCTGGAAACACCATATATTTT
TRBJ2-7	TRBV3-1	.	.	CASSQDWVSYEQYF	TGTGCCAGCAGCCAAGATTGGGTTTCCTACGAGCAGTACTTC
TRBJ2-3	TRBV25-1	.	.	CASSEPGRLNTQYF	TGTGCCAGCAGTGAGCCAGGTCGTTTAAATACGCAGTATTTT
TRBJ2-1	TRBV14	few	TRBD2	CASSQGLAGAGEQFF	TGTGCCAGCAGCCAAGGACTAGCGGGAGCCGGTGAGCAGTTCTTC
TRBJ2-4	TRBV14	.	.	CASSPRPGSGNIQYF	TGTGCCAGCAGCCCCCGACCCGGGAGCGGGAACATTCAGTACTTC
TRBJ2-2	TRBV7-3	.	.	CASSSRLGGELFF	TGTGCCAGCAGCTCCCGACTTGGCGGGGAGCTGTTTTTT
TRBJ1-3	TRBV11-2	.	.	CASRPQGNTIYF	TGTGCCAGCAGACCGCAGGGAAACACCATATATTTT
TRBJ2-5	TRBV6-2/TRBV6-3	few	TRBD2	CASRSGTSGASSQYF	TGTGCCAGCAGATCCGGGACTAGCGGGGCATCGTCCCAGTACTTC
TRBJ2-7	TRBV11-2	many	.	CASSLQTAYEQYF	TGTGCCAGCAGCTTACAGACCGCCTACGAGCAGTACTTC
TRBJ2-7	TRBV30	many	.	CAWSFTGGYEQYF	TGTGCCTGGAGTTTCACTGGGGGCTACGAGCAGTACTTC
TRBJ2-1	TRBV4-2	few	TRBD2	CASSQEGTSYNEQFF	TGTGCCAGCAGCCAAGAAGGGACTAGCTACAATGAGCAGTTCTTC
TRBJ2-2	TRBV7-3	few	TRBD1	CASRDSSNTGELFF	TGTGCCAGCCGGGACAGCTCGAACACCGGGGAGCTGTTTTTT
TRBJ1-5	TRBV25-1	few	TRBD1	CASKTGAVDNQPQHF	TGTGCCAGCAAGACAGGGGCGGTCGACAATCAGCCCCAGCATTTT
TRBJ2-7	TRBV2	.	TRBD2	CASSEEPLAGGFRAHEQYF	TGTGCCAGCAGTGAAGAACCACTAGCGGGGGGCTTCCGAGCCCACGAGCAGTACTTC
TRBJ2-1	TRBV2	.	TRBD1	CASRQGRYNEQFF	TGTGCCAGCCGACAGGGGCGATACAATGAGCAGTTCTTC
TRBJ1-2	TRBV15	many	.	CATSRENVGGYTF	TGTGCCACCAGCAGAGAGAATGTCGGTGGCTACACCTTC
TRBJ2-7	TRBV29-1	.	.	CSVGSGYEQYF	TGCAGCGTTGGATCAGGGTACGAGCAGTACTTC
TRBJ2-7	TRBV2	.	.	CASQRYSTYEQYF	TGTGCCAGCCAAAGATACAGTACCTACGAGCAGTACTTC
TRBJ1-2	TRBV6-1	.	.	CASSAPVQGEITNYGYTF	TGTGCCAGCAGCGCCCCTGTGCAGGGTGAAATCACTAACTATGGCTACACCTTC